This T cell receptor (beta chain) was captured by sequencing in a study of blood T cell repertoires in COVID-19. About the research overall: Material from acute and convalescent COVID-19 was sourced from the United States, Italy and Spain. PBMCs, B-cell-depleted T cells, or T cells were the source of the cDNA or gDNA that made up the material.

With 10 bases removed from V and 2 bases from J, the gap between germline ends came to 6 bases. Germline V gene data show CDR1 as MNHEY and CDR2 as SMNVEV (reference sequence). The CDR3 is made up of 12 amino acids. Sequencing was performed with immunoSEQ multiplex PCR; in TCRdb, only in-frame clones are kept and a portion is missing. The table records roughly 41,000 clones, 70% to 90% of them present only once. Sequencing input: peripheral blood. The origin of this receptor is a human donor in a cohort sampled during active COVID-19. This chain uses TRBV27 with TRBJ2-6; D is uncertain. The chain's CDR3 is CATTTGANVLTF. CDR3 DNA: TGTGCCACCACAACTGGGGCCAACGTCCTGACTTTC.